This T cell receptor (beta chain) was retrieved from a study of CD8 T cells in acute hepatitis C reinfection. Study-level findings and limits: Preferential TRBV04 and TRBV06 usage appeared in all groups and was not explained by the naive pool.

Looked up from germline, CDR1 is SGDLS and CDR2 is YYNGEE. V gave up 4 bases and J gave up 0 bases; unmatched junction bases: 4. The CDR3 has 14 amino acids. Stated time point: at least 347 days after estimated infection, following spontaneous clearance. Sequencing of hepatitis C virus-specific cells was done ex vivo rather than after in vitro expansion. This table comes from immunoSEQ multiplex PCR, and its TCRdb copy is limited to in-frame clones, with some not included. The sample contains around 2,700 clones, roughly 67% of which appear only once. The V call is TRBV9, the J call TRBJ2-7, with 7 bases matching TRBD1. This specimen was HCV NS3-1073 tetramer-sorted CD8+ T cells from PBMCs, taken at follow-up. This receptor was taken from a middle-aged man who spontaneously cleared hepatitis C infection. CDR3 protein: CASSLDRSSYEQYF. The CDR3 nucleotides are TGTGCCAGCAGCTTGGACAGGAGCTCCTACGAGCAGTACTTC.